This T cell receptor (beta chain) came from a study of shared clonotypes between healthy human individuals. General study findings and limits: The rarefaction results pointed to incomplete sorted-subset sequencing despite large depth.

Deep-level assay runs were performed. Several immunoSEQ 96-well plates shared each subset's DNA, each plate a replicate. Sequencing used immunoSEQ multiplex PCR; TCRdb keeps in-frame clones, though not all of them. The profile shows over 850,000 clones, 70% to 80% of them singletons. In the CD4+ fraction, cells were divided into CD45RA+ naive and CD45RA-negative memory subsets. On this clone: Its antigen is not identified.

Germline CDR1 is GTSNPN and CDR2 is SVGIG (reference sequence). Trimming removed 1 base from V and 5 bases from J, with 11 bases in between. There are 13 residues in the CDR3. The chain has TRBV30 and TRBJ2-5; D unresolved. Sequenced: memory CD4+ T cells from PBMCs. Regarding subset: CD45RA-negative fraction. The sequence derives from a man between 18 and 35 years old in good health. Some clones in this sample may be carry-over from other donors' samples. CDR3 loop: CAWSGDPGETQYF. CDR3 sequence (DNA): TGTGCCTGGAGTGGGGATCCCGGGGAGACCCAGTACTTC.